The 16 T cell receptor beta chains below were found in one sample sequenced in a study of cytomegalovirus exposure and HLA in healthy donors. Method: immunoSEQ multiplex PCR; TCRdb's copy keeps in-frame clones and lacks some. This table holds roughly 350,000 clones, roughly 89% found once. What was sequenced was PBMCs. These receptors all stem from a woman between 18 and 29 years old in good health and CMV-seronegative.

This clone was detected once. The rearrangement links TRBV7-9 to TRBJ2-7; D ambiguous. Trimming left V 8 bases short and J 0 bases short, with 23 bases between. The length of the CDR3 is 17 residues. Germline V CDR1 and CDR2: SEHNR, FQNEAQ (reference sequence). The CDR3: CASQSTVSLPISYEQYF. CDR3 nucleotide sequence: TGTGCCAGCCAATCCACTGTCTCTTTGCCCATCTCCTACGAGCAGTACTTC. Together with reference TRBV7-9 and TRBJ2-7, the CDR3 gives the full variable domain: DTGVSQNPRHKITKRGQNVTFRCDPISEHNRLYWYRQTLGQGPEFLTYFQNEAQLEKSRLLSDRFSAERPKGSFSTLEIQRTEQGDSAMYLCASQSTVSLPISYEQYFGPGTRLTVT.

The chain couples TRBV2 to TRBJ2-7, with TRBD1 matching 9 bases. The germline V gene has CDR1 SNHLY and CDR2 FYNNEI. The V segment lost 5 bases and the J segment 3 bases; nucleotides outside the gene matches: 8. The CDR3 length is 15 residues. The chain's CDR3 is CASSPETGGDYEQYF. The CDR3 DNA is TGTGCCAGCAGTCCTGAGACAGGGGGTGACTACGAGCAGTACTTC.

This chain connects TRBV9 to TRBJ1-1; the D is unclear. Trimming stripped 0 bases from V and 1 base from J, with 16 bases between. The CDR3 has 17 residues. From germline, CDR1 is SGDLS and CDR2 YYNGEE. This CDR3 is CASSVEAPGGWNTEAFF. In nucleotides, the CDR3 is TGTGCCAGCAGCGTAGAAGCGCCAGGAGGGTGGAACACTGAAGCTTTCTTT.

V and J are TRBV5-1 and TRBJ2-1, with TRBD1 matching over 7 bases. The CDR3 totals 14 residues. Looked up from germline, CDR1 is SGHRS and CDR2 is YFSETQ. Losses at the gene ends were 7 bases for V and 2 bases for J; bases not matched to a gene: 6. CDR3 in amino acids: CASRIGGAYNEQFF. The DNA for the CDR3 is TGCGCCAGCCGCATAGGGGGCGCCTACAATGAGCAGTTCTTC.

The V gene is TRBV4-2, the J gene TRBJ2-5, with 10 bases fitting TRBD1. CDR3 size: 14 residues. CDR1 is LGHNA, CDR2 YNFKEQ, per germline. The V and J ends lost 3 bases and 4 bases, in that order; junction bases with no gene match: 2. The DNA for the CDR3 is TGTGCCAGCAGCCAGGGACAGGGGAGAGAGACCCAGTACTTC. Translation gives CASSQGQGRETQYF.

V gene TRBV19 combines with J gene TRBJ1-2; D gene unclear. Deletions cut 4 bases from V and 3 bases from J, with 12 bases between. The CDR3 has 14 residues. Germline CDR1 reads LNHDA; CDR2 reads SQIVND (reference sequence). This chain's CDR3 is CASSKASEYYGYTF. In DNA, the CDR3 is TGTGCCAGTAGTAAGGCCAGCGAGTACTATGGCTACACCTTC.

This clone was observed once. V usage is TRBV7-2 and J usage is TRBJ2-1; TRBD2 aligns across 10 bases. There are 16 residues in the CDR3. Germline values: CDR1 SGHTA, CDR2 FQGNSA. The junction had 6 bases not matched to a gene; V was cut back by 3 bases and J by 4 bases. The CDR3 sequence: CASSFQAGGNYNEQFF. The DNA for the CDR3 is TGTGCCAGCAGCTTTCAAGCGGGAGGGAATTACAATGAGCAGTTCTTC.

The chain recombines TRBV27 with TRBJ2-2; 9 positions agree with TRBD1. Germline loops: CDR1 MNHEY, CDR2 SMNVEV (reference sequence). V was clipped by 0 bases and J by 2 bases; unmatched bases: 13. The CDR3 is 20 residues long. CDR3: CASSLSDPRDRVENTGELFF. For the CDR3, the DNA is TGTGCCAGCAGTTTATCGGACCCCCGGGACAGGGTAGAAAACACCGGGGAGCTGTTTTTT.

The chain links TRBV9 to TRBJ2-7; 11 nucleotides line up with TRBD2. Germline values: CDR1 SGDLS, CDR2 YYNGEE. This CDR3 is built from 15 residues. J gave up 7 bases and V 0 bases, and 6 bases lay outside the gene matches. The CDR3 is CASSVVGTSGSEQYF. CDR3 nucleotide sequence: TGTGCCAGCAGCGTAGTAGGGACTAGCGGCTCGGAGCAGTACTTC.

This chain links TRBV2 with TRBJ1-1; 7 nucleotides match TRBD1. Trimming cost V 6 bases and J 6 bases; bases outside gene matches: 10. Germline values: CDR1 SNHLY, CDR2 FYNNEI. The CDR3 has 14 residues. CDR3 sequence reads: CASRGETGPAEAFF. The CDR3 DNA sequence: TGTGCCAGCAGGGGCGAGACAGGGCCGGCTGAAGCTTTCTTT.

J is TRBJ2-5 and V is TRBV18; D not certain. Germline lookup yields CDR1 KGHSH and CDR2 LQKENI. V dropped 3 bases and J dropped 5 bases, with 13 bases sitting between them. This CDR3 comprises 14 residues. CDR3: CASSPPTERETQYF. The CDR3 DNA follows: TGTGCCAGCTCACCTCCTACAGAAAGGGAGACCCAGTACTTC.

CDR3 in amino acids: CSVRRAGDSYEQYF. CDR3 in DNA: TGCAGCGTTCGTCGGGCGGGAGACTCCTACGAGCAGTACTTC. V usage is TRBV29-1 and J usage is TRBJ2-7; 7 nucleotides agree with TRBD2. Germline V gene data show CDR1 as SQVTM and CDR2 as ANQGSEA. The CDR3 length is 14 residues. V shed 5 bases, J shed 0 bases, and the junction held 7 bases outside the gene matches.

About this clone: The sample contains more than one DNA sequence encoding this CDR3. The rearrangement joins TRBV20-1 to TRBJ1-1, with 7 positions matching TRBD1. The CDR3 loop spans 11 amino acids. V was clipped by 6 bases and J by 4 bases; unmatched bases: 2. The germline gives CDR1 DFQATT, CDR2 SNEGSKA (reference sequence). The CDR3, as DNA: TGCAGTGCCCAGGGGGGCACTGAAGCTTTCTTT. It yields the protein CSAQGGTEAFF.

The chain joins TRBV7-8 to TRBJ2-7; TRBD2 aligns across 12 bases. Germline CDR1 is SGHVS and CDR2 is FQNEAQ. V gave up 4 bases and J gave up 3 bases; unmatched junction bases: 7. The CDR3 runs 16 residues. The chain's CDR3 is CASSSPGTSGHYEQYF. The DNA of the CDR3 is TGTGCCAGCAGCTCCCCTGGGACTAGCGGGCACTACGAGCAGTACTTC.

On this clone: Other DNA sequences in the same sample also yield this CDR3. The V gene is TRBV2, the J gene TRBJ2-1; TRBD2 aligns across 9 bases. CDR3 length equals 13 residues. Per the germline V gene, CDR1 is SNHLY and CDR2 is FYNNEI. V was clipped by 10 bases and J by 3 bases; unmatched bases: 4. This chain's CDR3 is CATRLAVYNEQFF. The CDR3 DNA reads as TGTGCCACCAGACTAGCGGTCTACAATGAGCAGTTCTTC.

The chain combines TRBV4-3 with TRBJ1-2, with D unclear. V gave up 0 bases and J gave up 5 bases, with 13 bases separating them. Germline V gene sequence: CDR1 LGHNA, CDR2 YSLEER. This CDR3 region has 15 residues. Here the CDR3 reads CASSQDLKAVYGYTF. Here the CDR3 DNA reads TGCGCCAGCAGCCAAGATCTAAAGGCGGTGTATGGCTACACCTTC.